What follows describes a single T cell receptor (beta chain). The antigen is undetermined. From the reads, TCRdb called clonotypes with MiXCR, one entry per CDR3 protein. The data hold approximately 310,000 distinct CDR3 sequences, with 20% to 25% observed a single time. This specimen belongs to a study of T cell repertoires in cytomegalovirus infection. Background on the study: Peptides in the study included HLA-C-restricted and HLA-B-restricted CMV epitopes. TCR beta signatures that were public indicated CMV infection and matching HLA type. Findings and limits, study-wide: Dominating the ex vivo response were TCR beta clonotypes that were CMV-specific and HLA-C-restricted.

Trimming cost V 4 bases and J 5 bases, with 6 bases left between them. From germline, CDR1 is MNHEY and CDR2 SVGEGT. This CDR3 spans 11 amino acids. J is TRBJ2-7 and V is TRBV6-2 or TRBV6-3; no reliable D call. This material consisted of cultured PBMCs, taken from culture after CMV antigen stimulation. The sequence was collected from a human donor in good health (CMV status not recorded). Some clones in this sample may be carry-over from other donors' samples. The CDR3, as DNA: TGTGCCAGCAGTTTAGCCCACGAGCAGTACTTC. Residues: CASSLAHEQYF.